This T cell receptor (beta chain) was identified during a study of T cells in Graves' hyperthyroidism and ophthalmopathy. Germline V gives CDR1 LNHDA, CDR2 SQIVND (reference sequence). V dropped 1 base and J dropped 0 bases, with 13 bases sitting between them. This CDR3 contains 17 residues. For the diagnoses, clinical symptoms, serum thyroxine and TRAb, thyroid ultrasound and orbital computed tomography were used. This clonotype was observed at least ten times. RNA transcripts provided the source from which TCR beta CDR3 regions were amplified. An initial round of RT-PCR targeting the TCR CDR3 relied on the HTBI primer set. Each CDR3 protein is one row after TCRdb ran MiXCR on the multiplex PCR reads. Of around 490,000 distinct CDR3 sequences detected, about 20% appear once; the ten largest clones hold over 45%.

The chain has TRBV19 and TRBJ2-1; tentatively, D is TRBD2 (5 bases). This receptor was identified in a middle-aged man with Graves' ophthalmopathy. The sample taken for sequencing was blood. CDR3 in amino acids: CASSIAMDSSSYNEQFF. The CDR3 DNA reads TGTGCCAGTAGTATAGCCATGGACTCCAGCTCCTACAATGAGCAGTTCTTC.